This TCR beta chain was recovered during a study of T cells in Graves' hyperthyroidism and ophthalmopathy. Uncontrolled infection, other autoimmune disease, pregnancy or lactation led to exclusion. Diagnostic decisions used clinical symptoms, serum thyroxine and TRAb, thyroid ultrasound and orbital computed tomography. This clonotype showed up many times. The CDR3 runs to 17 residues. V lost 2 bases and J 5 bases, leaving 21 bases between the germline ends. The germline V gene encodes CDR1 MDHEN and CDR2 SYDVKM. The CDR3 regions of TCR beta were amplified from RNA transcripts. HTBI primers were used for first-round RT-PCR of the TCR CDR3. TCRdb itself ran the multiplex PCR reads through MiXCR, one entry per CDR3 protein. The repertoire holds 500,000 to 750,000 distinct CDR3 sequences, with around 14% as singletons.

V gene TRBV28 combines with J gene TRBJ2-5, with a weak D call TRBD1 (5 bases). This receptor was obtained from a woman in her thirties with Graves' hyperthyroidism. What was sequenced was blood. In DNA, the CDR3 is TGTGCCAGCAGTTTAATCAGGACGGAAGGGGTAGGGGAGACCCAGTACTTC. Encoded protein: CASSLIRTEGVGETQYF.